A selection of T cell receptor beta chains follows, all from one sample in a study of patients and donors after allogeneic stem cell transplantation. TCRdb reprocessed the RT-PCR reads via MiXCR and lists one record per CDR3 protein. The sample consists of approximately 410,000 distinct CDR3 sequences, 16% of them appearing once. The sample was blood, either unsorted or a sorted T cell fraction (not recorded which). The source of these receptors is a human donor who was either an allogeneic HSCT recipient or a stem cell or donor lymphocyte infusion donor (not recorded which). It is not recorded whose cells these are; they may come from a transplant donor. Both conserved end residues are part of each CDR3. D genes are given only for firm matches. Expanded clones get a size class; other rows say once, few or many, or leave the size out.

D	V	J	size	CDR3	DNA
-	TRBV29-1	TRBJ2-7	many	CSALVSYEQYF	TGCAGCGCCCTCGTCTCCTACGAGCAGTACTTC
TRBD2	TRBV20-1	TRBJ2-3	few	CSARVGLASTDTQYF	TGCAGTGCTAGAGTCGGACTAGCGAGTACAGATACGCAGTATTTT
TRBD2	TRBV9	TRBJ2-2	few	CASSVGLAGGVTGELFF	TGTGCCAGCAGCGTAGGACTAGCGGGAGGGGTCACCGGGGAGCTGTTTTTT
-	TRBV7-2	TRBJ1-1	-	CASSFTGKGSEAFF	TGTGCCAGCAGCTTTACAGGGAAGGGCTCTGAAGCTTTCTTT
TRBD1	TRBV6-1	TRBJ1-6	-	CASRTTGENNSPLHF	TGTGCCAGCAGAACAACAGGGGAAAACAATTCACCCCTCCACTTT
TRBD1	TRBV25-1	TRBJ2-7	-	CASSEISGTGASRGYEQYF	TGTGCCAGCAGTGAGATTTCCGGGACAGGGGCCTCGCGGGGCTACGAGCAGTACTTC
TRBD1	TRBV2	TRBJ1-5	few	CASRLVTGRNQPQHF	TGTGCCAGCAGACTGGTGACAGGGCGAAATCAGCCCCAGCATTTT
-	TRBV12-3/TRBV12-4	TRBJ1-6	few	CASRPREGPHSPLHF	TGTGCCAGCAGACCCAGGGAGGGCCCACACTCACCCCTCCACTTT
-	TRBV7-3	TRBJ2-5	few	CASSIQGGQETQYF	TGTGCCAGCAGCATCCAAGGGGGCCAAGAGACCCAGTACTTC
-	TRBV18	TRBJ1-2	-	CASSPSTLYGYTF	TGTGCCAGCTCACCAAGTACCCTATATGGCTACACCTTC
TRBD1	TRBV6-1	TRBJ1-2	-	CASRFPGQLYGYTF	TGTGCCAGCAGATTCCCGGGACAGTTATATGGCTACACCTTC
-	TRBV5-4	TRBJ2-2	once	CASSLTGGMAAGELFF	TGTGCCAGCAGCTTGACGGGCGGGATGGCGGCCGGGGAGCTGTTTTTT
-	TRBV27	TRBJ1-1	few	CASSLGMGKVRTEAFF	TGTGCCAGCAGTTTAGGTATGGGTAAGGTCCGCACTGAAGCTTTCTTT
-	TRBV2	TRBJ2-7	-	CASSTHHPRF	TGTGCCAGCAGTACTCACCATCCAAGGTTC
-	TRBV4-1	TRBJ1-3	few	CASSQAGTKAGNTIYF	TGCGCCAGCAGCCAAGCCGGGACTAAAGCTGGAAACACCATATATTTT
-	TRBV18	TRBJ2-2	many	CASSPSSTGELFF	TGTGCCAGCTCACCTTCGAGCACCGGGGAGCTGTTTTTT
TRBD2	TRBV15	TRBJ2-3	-	CATSRDQGGRAGDTQYF	TGTGCCACCAGCAGAGATCAAGGCGGGAGGGCCGGAGATACGCAGTATTTT
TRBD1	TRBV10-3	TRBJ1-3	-	CATSTGLRGNTIYF	TGTGCCACCTCGACAGGGCTAAGAGGAAACACCATATATTTT
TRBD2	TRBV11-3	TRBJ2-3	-	CASSGGGGRATDTQYF	TGTGCCAGCAGCGGAGGGGGCGGGAGGGCCACAGATACGCAGTATTTT
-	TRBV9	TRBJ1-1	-	CASSVARTAEAFF	TGTGCCAGCAGCGTAGCCAGGACAGCCGAAGCTTTCTTT
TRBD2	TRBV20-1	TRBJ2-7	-	CSAKLAGGPGSPYEQYF	TGCAGTGCTAAACTAGCGGGGGGTCCTGGATCACCGTACGAGCAGTACTTC
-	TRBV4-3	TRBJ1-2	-	CASSPTSRVRQFYGYTF	TGCGCCAGCAGCCCCACCAGCAGGGTTCGGCAGTTCTATGGCTACACCTTC
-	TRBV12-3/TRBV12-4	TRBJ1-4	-	CASSLGGLGANEKLFF	TGTGCCAGCAGTCTAGGGGGTCTCGGGGCTAATGAAAAACTGTTTTTT
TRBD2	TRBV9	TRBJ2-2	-	CASSVGRSEREGPTGELFF	TGTGCCAGCAGCGTAGGGCGGTCCGAGCGGGAGGGCCCTACCGGGGAGCTGTTTTTT
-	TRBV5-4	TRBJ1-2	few	CASSLDPSGRYGYTF	TGTGCCAGCAGCTTGGATCCAAGTGGGCGCTATGGCTACACCTTC
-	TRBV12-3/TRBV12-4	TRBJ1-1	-	CASSFVGNTEAFF	TGTGCCAGCAGTTTTGTAGGGAACACTGAAGCTTTCTTT
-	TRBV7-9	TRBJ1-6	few	CASSSEGSYNSPLHF	TGTGCCAGCAGCTCCGAAGGCTCCTATAATTCACCCCTCCACTTT
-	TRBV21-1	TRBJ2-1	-	CASSKVRDRENNEQFF	TGTGCCAGCAGCAAAGTACGAGACAGGGAAAACAATGAGCAGTTCTTC
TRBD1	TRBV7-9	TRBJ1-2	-	CASSPQTDRVSGYTF	TGTGCCAGCAGCCCTCAGACCGACAGGGTATCTGGCTACACCTTC
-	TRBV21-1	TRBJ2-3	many	CASSPQPGLAGGITDTQYF	TGTGCCAGCAGCCCTCAGCCGGGACTAGCGGGAGGTATAACAGATACGCAGTATTTT
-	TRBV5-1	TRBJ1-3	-	CASSLEGLGNTIYF	TGCGCCAGCAGCTTGGAAGGGTTAGGAAACACCATATATTTT
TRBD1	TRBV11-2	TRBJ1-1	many	CASSQLGQGLTEAFF	TGTGCCAGCAGCCAACTGGGACAGGGGTTAACTGAAGCTTTCTTT
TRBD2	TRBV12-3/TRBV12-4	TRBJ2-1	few	CASRLTGTSGREGQFF	TGTGCCAGCAGATTAACCGGGACTAGCGGGAGAGAGGGGCAGTTCTTC
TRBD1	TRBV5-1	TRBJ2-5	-	CASLKGTGGTETQYF	TGCGCCAGCCTGAAAGGAACAGGGGGCACAGAGACCCAGTACTTC
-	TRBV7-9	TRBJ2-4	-	CASSQLAPKEKNIQYF	TGTGCCAGCAGCCAACTAGCCCCGAAGGAGAAAAACATTCAGTACTTC
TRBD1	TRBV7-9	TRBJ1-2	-	CASSFDRGRGNYGYTF	TGTGCCAGCAGCTTTGACAGGGGGCGGGGAAACTATGGCTACACCTTC
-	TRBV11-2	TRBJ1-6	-	CASSPGTDPYNSPLHF	TGTGCCAGCAGCCCGGGGACGGATCCTTATAATTCACCCCTCCACTTT
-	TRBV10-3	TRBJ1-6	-	CASRSRETSPLHF	TGTGCCAGCCGAAGCAGGGAAACCTCACCCCTCCACTTT
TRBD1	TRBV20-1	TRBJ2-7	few	CSARGGQGKTYEQYF	TGCAGTGCTAGAGGGGGACAGGGGAAAACCTACGAGCAGTACTTC
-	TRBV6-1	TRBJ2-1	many	CASSEYEQFF	TGTGCCAGCAGCGAATACGAGCAGTTCTTC
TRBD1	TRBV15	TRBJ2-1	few	CATSRLGLIPGGNEQFF	TGTGCCACCAGCAGACTGGGTCTGATTCCAGGGGGCAATGAGCAGTTCTTC
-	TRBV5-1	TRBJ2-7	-	CASRATGSVGTYEQYF	TGCGCCAGCAGAGCCACAGGGAGTGTAGGGACCTACGAGCAGTACTTC